The 18 T cell receptor beta chains below come from one sample, sequenced in a study of human T cells and chemical hapten exposure. Regarding time point: patch test 2, 6 weeks after DPC sensitization. Documented treatment: therapeutic diphenylcyclopropenone sensitization with weekly scalp DPC. MiXCR was run by TCRdb on the RACE reads, yielding one entry per CDR3 protein. The table has 96,000 or so distinct CDR3 sequences, roughly a tenth seen once; the top ten hold more than 2%. This sample comprised whole blood, obtained in connection with sensitization to the hapten diphenylcyclopropenone (DPC). Receptors originate from a woman aged 40-49 years with alopecia areata. Some clones in this sample may be carry-over from other donors' samples.

This clonotype was seen more than once but under ten times. The rearrangement links TRBV27 to TRBJ2-1; 11 bases are a match to TRBD1. The CDR3 extends over 14 amino acids. Trimming at V came to 5 bases and at J to 9 bases, leaving 6 bases not matched to a gene. Per the germline V gene, CDR1 is MNHEY and CDR2 is SMNVEV (reference sequence). In DNA, the CDR3 is TGTGCCAGCAGTACGAGGGACAGGGGGGGTGAGCAGTTCTTC. Protein: CASSTRDRGGEQFF.

This clonotype turned up a few times. The junction departs from germline at one end; a sequencing error may be responsible. V usage is TRBV29-1 and J usage is TRBJ2-1, with unresolved D. The CDR3 has 11 amino acids. Germline CDR1 and CDR2: SQVTM and ANQGSEA. The CDR3, as DNA: TGCAGCGTTGAGTCCTTCAATGAGCAGTTCTTC. It translates to CSVESFNEQFF.

V is TRBV18 and J is TRBJ2-5; D is unresolved. The V gene's germline CDR1 is KGHSH and CDR2 LQKENI. The CDR3 loop spans 15 amino acids. V was trimmed by 3 bases and J by 5 bases, leaving 16 bases between them. The CDR3 is CASSPRRPLRETQYF. As DNA, the CDR3 is TGTGCCAGCTCACCCCGTAGACCACTGAGGGAGACCCAGTACTTC.

This clonotype was found a few times. This chain connects TRBV7-2 to TRBJ2-7, with D possibly TRBD1 on 5 matching bases. V was shortened by 2 bases and J by 6 bases, with 17 bases between the two germline ends. This CDR3 region has 15 residues. CDR1 is SGHTA and CDR2 is FQGNSA in the germline V gene. The CDR3 protein is CASSLRQGSLVEQYF. The CDR3 nucleotides are TGTGCCAGCAGCTTAAGGCAGGGCTCCCTAGTCGAGCAGTACTTC.

V usage is TRBV28 and J usage is TRBJ1-2, with TRBD1 matching 7 bases. The CDR3 runs 14 residues. Per the germline V gene, CDR1 is MDHEN and CDR2 is SYDVKM. The trim removed 4 bases at V and 4 bases at J, leaving 6 bases unmatched. CDR3 protein: CASSSGTAPYGYTF. The DNA for the CDR3 is TGTGCCAGCAGTTCCGGGACAGCGCCCTATGGCTACACCTTC.

This clonotype has ten or more counts. The V call is TRBV7-9, the J call TRBJ2-1; D gene uncertain. V lost 6 bases, J lost 7 bases, and 10 bases lay in between. The CDR3 totals 12 residues. Germline assignment: CDR1 SEHNR and CDR2 FQNEAQ (reference sequence). CDR3 protein: CASSVDGNEQFF. In nucleotides, the CDR3 is TGTGCCAGCAGTGTGGATGGTAATGAGCAGTTCTTC. Full variable domain (rest looked up from reference TRBV7-9 and TRBJ2-1): DTGVSQNPRHKITKRGQNVTFRCDPISEHNRLYWYRQTLGQGPEFLTYFQNEAQLEKSRLLSDRFSAERPKGSFSTLEIQRTEQGDSAMYLCASSVDGNEQFFGPGTRLTVL.

This chain uses TRBV9 with TRBJ2-5, with TRBD2 identical over 7 bases. This CDR3 comprises 18 residues. The germline CDR1 and CDR2 sequences are SGDLS and YYNGEE. With 2 bases clipped from V and 2 bases from J, the junction kept 15 bases outside the gene matches. The CDR3 loop is CASSVGFNPASGQETQYF. In DNA form, the CDR3 reads TGTGCCAGCAGCGTGGGTTTCAATCCGGCTAGCGGACAAGAGACCCAGTACTTC.

The J gene is TRBJ2-5, the V gene TRBV7-2; 8 nucleotides match TRBD2. This CDR3 is 15 amino acids long. V trimming: 5 bases; J trimming: 5 bases; junction bases outside the gene matches: 10. The germline V gene has CDR1 SGHTA and CDR2 FQGNSA. The CDR3 region is CASSPQSAGVETQYF. The CDR3 nucleotides read TGTGCCAGCAGCCCACAGTCAGCGGGAGTCGAGACCCAGTACTTC.

This clonotype was recorded at least ten times. The chain uses TRBV12-3 or TRBV12-4 and TRBJ2-5; possibly TRBD2 for D (6 bases). The CDR3 is 16 residues long. V was trimmed by 8 bases and J by 1 base, leaving 20 bases between them. CDR3 residues: CASVRARAGTQETQYF. In DNA, the CDR3 is TGTGCCAGCGTTCGGGCGCGGGCGGGAACCCAAGAGACCCAGTACTTC.

This clonotype was observed a few times. This chain joins TRBV29-1 and TRBJ2-6; D is perhaps TRBD2 (5 bases). Germline lookup yields CDR1 SQVTM and CDR2 ANQGSEA. With 4 bases removed from V and 9 bases from J, the gap between germline ends came to 13 bases. This CDR3 spans 13 amino acids. The CDR3 DNA reads TGCAGCGTTGTAGGAGGCCCCAGCAACGTCCTGACTTTC. Its protein is CSVVGGPSNVLTF.

This clonotype was seen ten or more times. The chain recombines TRBV7-8 with TRBJ2-7; D not resolved. Germline CDR1 is SGHVS and CDR2 is FQNEAQ. V lost 3 bases to trimming and J lost 4 bases, with 16 bases between them. The CDR3 covers 15 residues. Here the CDR3 DNA reads TGTGCCAGCAGCTTTGCTCCCCAGGATTGGTACGAGCAGTACTTC. Protein sequence: CASSFAPQDWYEQYF.

This clonotype has just a few counts. V usage is TRBV5-4 and J usage is TRBJ2-4; tentative D call: TRBD1 (5 bases). V was clipped by 4 bases and J by 0 bases, with 8 bases between them. Germline V lookup: CDR1 SGHNT, CDR2 YYREEE (reference sequence). This CDR3 is built from 14 residues. CDR3 coding DNA: TGTGCCAGCAGCCGTGACAGAGCCAAAAACATTCAGTACTTC. Translation gives CASSRDRAKNIQYF.

This clonotype occurred many times. The chain carries TRBV3-2 and TRBJ2-7; the table calls TRBD2, which could not be checked here. TRBV3-2 is a listed pseudogene. CDR3 length: 19 amino acids. In nucleotides, the CDR3 is TGTGCCAGCAGCCAAGAAAGGCGACTAGATGGATTCCCTCCTTACGAGCAGTACTTC. Residues: CASSQERRLDGFPPYEQYF.

The chain couples TRBV28 to TRBJ2-2; 7 bases are shared with TRBD2. Germline CDR1 reads MDHEN; CDR2 reads SYDVKM. The length of the CDR3 is 19 residues. V lost 5 bases and J lost 0; bases outside the gene matches: 15. The CDR3 loop reads CASSPPQGRGGTNTGELFF. CDR3 DNA: TGTGCCAGCAGTCCCCCCCAGGGCCGGGGAGGGACGAACACCGGGGAGCTGTTTTTT.

This clonotype was counted ten times or more. The chain employs TRBV25-1 and TRBJ1-5, with D possibly matching TRBD1 (6 bases). Trimming removed 5 bases from V and 9 bases from J, with 17 bases in between. Germline V gene data show CDR1 as MGHDK and CDR2 as SYGVNS. CDR3 length: 14 residues. The CDR3, as DNA: TGTGCCAGCAGTCCCTCGGACAGCCTAGGGCCCCAGCATTTT. As protein: CASSPSDSLGPQHF.

The table lists this clonotype with many counts. The rearrangement links TRBV20-1 to TRBJ1-5; 7 nucleotides match TRBD1. The CDR3 covers 14 residues. The V gene's germline CDR1 is DFQATT and CDR2 SNEGSKA (reference sequence). V lost 4 bases, J lost 7 bases, and 10 bases stayed unmatched. The CDR3 region has the DNA TGCAGTGCTAATATCCCAGGGGGTTGGCAGCCCCAGCATTTT. Amino acid sequence: CSANIPGGWQPQHF.

At least ten counts were recorded for this clonotype. The J gene is TRBJ1-1, the V gene TRBV7-3, with TRBD1 matching 11 bases. Germline V gene lookup returns CDR1 SGHTA and CDR2 FQGTGA. The ends lost 4 bases at V and 4 bases at J; junction bases unmatched: 5. CDR3 length: 15 amino acids. The CDR3 is CASSSDRGRSTEAFF. DNA for the CDR3: TGTGCCAGCAGCTCGGACAGGGGGCGTAGCACTGAAGCTTTCTTT.

This clonotype was seen a handful of times. The CDR3 sequence is CASSPGLAESSYEQYF. The CDR3 DNA reads TGTGCCAGCAGCCCGGGACTAGCGGAATCATCCTACGAGCAGTACTTC. V and J are TRBV7-9 and TRBJ2-7; 11 bases are shared with TRBD2. The length of the CDR3 is 16 residues. Germline values: CDR1 SEHNR, CDR2 FQNEAQ (reference sequence). The V gene end was trimmed by 5 bases and the J gene end by 1 base; junction bases not matched to a gene: 7. The variable domain in full, completed from reference TRBV7-9 and TRBJ2-7, reads DTGVSQNPRHKITKRGQNVTFRCDPISEHNRLYWYRQTLGQGPEFLTYFQNEAQLEKSRLLSDRFSAERPKGSFSTLEIQRTEQGDSAMYLCASSPGLAESSYEQYFGPGTRLTVT.